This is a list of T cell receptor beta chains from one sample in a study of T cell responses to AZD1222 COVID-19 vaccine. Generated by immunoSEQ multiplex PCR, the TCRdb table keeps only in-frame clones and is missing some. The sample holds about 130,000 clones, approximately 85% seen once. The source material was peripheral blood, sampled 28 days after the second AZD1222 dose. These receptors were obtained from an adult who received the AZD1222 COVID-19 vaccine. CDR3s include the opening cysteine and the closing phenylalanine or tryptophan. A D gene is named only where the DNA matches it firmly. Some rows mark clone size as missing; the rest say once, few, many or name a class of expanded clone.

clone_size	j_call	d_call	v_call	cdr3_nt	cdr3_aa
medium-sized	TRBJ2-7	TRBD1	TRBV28	TGTGCCAGCAGTTTATGGACCGCTGGACAGGGAAACTACGAGCAGTACTTC	CASSLWTAGQGNYEQYF
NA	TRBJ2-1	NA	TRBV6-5	TGTGCCAGCAGTCTAACCGGGCGACATGAGCAGTTCTTC	CASSLTGRHEQFF
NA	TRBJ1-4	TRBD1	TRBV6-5	TGTGCCAGCAGAATTTCACCTATTTCAGGGGGACTGTTTTTT	CASRISPISGGLFF
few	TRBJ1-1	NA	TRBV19	TGTGCCAGTAGAGGGTGGTCGGGAAACACTGAAGCTTTCTTT	CASRGWSGNTEAFF
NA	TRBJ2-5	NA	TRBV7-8	TGTGCCAGCAGCTTAGCCCAAGAGACCCAGTACTTC	CASSLAQETQYF
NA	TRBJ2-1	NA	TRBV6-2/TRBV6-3	TGTGCCAGCAGCCCTTGGACTGGCCCCAATGAGCAGTTCTTC	CASSPWTGPNEQFF
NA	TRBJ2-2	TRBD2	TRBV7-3	TGTGCCAGCAGCTCGGGAGGCAGCGGGGGGGCCATGGGCACCGGGGAGCTGTTTTTT	CASSSGGSGGAMGTGELFF
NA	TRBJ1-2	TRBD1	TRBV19	TGTGCCAGTAGCCTTGCGGACAGGCCTGGCTACACCTTC	CASSLADRPGYTF
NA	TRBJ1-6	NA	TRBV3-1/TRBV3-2	TGTGCCAGCAGCCAAGGAGGGGCAGATAATTCACCCCTCCACTTT	CASSQGGADNSPLHF
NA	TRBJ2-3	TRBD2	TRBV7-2	TGTGCCAGCAGCCCATCCTCACTCGCGGGGGGGGGCCGGGTAGATACGCAGTATTTT	CASSPSSLAGGGRVDTQYF
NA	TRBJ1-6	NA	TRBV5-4	TGTGCCAGCAGCTGGAGCGGACGGGTGGATAATTCACCCCTCCACTTT	CASSWSGRVDNSPLHF
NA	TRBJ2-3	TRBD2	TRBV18	TGTGCCAGCTCACCGCCTAGCGGGGTTGGAGATACGCAGTATTTT	CASSPPSGVGDTQYF
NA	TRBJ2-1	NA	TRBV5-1	TGCGCCAGCAGCTTAGGGGAAGGGGAGCAGTTCTTC	CASSLGEGEQFF
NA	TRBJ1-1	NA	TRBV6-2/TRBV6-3	TGTGCCAGCAGTTCGGGGGGCGTGAACACTGAAGCTTTCTTT	CASSSGGVNTEAFF
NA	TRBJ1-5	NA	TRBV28	TGTGCCAGCTCCCTTGGGACTAAAAATCAGCCCCAGCATTTT	CASSLGTKNQPQHF
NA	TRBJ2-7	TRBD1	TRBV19	TGTGCCAGTAGTACAGACAGGGTAGAGTCCTACGAGCAGTACTTC	CASSTDRVESYEQYF
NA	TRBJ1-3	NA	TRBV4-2	TGTGCCAGCAGCCAAGATGTCGGCGCAAGCTCTGGAAACACCATATATTTT	CASSQDVGASSGNTIYF
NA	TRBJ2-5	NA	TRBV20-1	TGCAGTGCTAGACAAGAGACCCAGTACTTC	CSARQETQYF
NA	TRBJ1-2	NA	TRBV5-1	TGCGCCAGCAGCCCGGACAGCCTTTACGGCTACACCTTC	CASSPDSLYGYTF
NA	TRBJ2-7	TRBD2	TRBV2	TGTGCCAGCAGTGTCGGGGGGGCCAGGAACGAGCAGTACTTC	CASSVGGARNEQYF
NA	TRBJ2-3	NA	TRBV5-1	TGCGCCAGCAGCTTGGTCAGCTCTAGCACAGATACGCAGTATTTT	CASSLVSSSTDTQYF
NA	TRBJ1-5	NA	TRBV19	TGTGCCAGTAGTAGCAGCTCAATTCACAATCAGCCCCAGCATTTT	CASSSSSIHNQPQHF
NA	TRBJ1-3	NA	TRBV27	TGTGCCAGCAGTTTATCGGGGTACTCTGGAAACACCATATATTTT	CASSLSGYSGNTIYF
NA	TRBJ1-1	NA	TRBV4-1	TGCGCCAGCAGCTCGAATGTCCAGGGGCGCAGGACTGAAGCTTTCTTT	CASSSNVQGRRTEAFF
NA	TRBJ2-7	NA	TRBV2	TGTGCCAGCAGTGAAGGGGGGGACGAGCAGTACTTC	CASSEGGDEQYF
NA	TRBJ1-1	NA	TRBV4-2	TGTGCCAGCAGCCATTCCCCTGGGGGTTGGACTGAAGCTTTCTTT	CASSHSPGGWTEAFF
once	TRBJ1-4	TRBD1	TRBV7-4	TGTGCCAGCAGAGATGCCGGGACAGCTAATGAAAAACTGTTTTTT	CASRDAGTANEKLFF
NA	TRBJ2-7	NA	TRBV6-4	TGTGCCAGCAGTGACCCCTTTGGGCCGACCTACGAGCAGTACTTC	CASSDPFGPTYEQYF
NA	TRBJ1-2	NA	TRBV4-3	TGCGCCAGCAGCCAAGTGTACCCCAACCTAAACTATGGCTACACCTTC	CASSQVYPNLNYGYTF
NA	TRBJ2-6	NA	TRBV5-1	TGCGCCAGCAGCTCATTAGGCTCTGGGGCCAACGTCCTGACTTTC	CASSSLGSGANVLTF
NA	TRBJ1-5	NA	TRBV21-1	TGTGCCAGCAGCGTCCCGGGACAGGGGTCGGATAGCAATCAGCCCCAGCATTTT	CASSVPGQGSDSNQPQHF
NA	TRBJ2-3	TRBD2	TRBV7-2	TGTGCCAGCAGCCCACCGGGACTAGCTACAGATACGCAGTATTTT	CASSPPGLATDTQYF
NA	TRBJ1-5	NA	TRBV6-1	TGTGCCACCCGGGACAGCAATCAGCCCCAGCATTTT	CATRDSNQPQHF
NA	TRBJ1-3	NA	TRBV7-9	TGTGCCAGCAGCGTCAACTCTGGAAACACCATATATTTT	CASSVNSGNTIYF
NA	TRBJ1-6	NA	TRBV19	TGTGCCAGTAGTACCGTTTCCCAGGGTATCACACCCCTCCACTTT	CASSTVSQGITPLHF
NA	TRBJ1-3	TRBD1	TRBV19	TGTGCCAGTATACCGGGACAGAAGACTGGAAACACCATATATTTT	CASIPGQKTGNTIYF
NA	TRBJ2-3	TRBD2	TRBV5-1	TGCGCCAGCAGCATCGGGACTACCCCTTCGGAAGATACGCAGTATTTT	CASSIGTTPSEDTQYF
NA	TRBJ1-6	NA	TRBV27	TGTGCCAGCAGTTTATCGTACGGCCGAAGGAATTCACCCCTCCACTTT	CASSLSYGRRNSPLHF
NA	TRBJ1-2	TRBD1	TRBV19	TGTGCCAGTAGTGAACCGGGACAGGGAATTTATGGCTACACCTTC	CASSEPGQGIYGYTF
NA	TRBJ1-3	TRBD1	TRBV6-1	TGTGCCAGCAGTGGATCCCTAGGACAGGGAGGAAACACCATATATTTT	CASSGSLGQGGNTIYF
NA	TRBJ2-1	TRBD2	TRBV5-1	TGCGCCAGCAGCTCCTCTAGCGGGGGCCTCTACAATGAGCAGTTCTTC	CASSSSSGGLYNEQFF
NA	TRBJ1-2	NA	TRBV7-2	TGTGCCAGCAGCTCCACTGGGGGTTATGGCTACACCTTC	CASSSTGGYGYTF
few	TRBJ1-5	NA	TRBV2	TGTGCCAGCAGCCCGAGGCAGGGGATTCAGCCCCAGCATTTT	CASSPRQGIQPQHF